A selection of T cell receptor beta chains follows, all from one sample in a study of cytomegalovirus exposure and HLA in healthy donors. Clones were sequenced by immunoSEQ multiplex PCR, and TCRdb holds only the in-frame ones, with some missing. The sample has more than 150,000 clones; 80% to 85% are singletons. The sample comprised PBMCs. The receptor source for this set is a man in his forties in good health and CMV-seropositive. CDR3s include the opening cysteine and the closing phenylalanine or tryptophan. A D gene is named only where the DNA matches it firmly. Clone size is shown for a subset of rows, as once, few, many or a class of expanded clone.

DNA: TGTGCCAGCAGCGCCTGGGACAGTCCTAATGAAAAACTGTTTTTT; CDR3: CASSAWDSPNEKLFF; D: TRBD1; J: TRBJ1-4; size: -; V: TRBV9
DNA: TGTGCCAGCAGGGGGACAGCACAGTATGCTCCCCTCCACTTT; CDR3: CASRGTAQYAPLHF; D: TRBD1; J: TRBJ1-6; size: few; V: TRBV6-1
DNA: TGTGCCTGGAGTCTAGGGGGACAGTCAGGAAACACCATATATTTT; CDR3: CAWSLGGQSGNTIYF; D: TRBD1; J: TRBJ1-3; size: -; V: TRBV30
DNA: TGTGCCAGCAGCTTAGTATACGAGCAGTACTTC; CDR3: CASSLVYEQYF; D: -; J: TRBJ2-7; size: few; V: TRBV11-2
DNA: TGTGCCAGCAGCACGGGGGGGGAGACCCAGTACTTC; CDR3: CASSTGGETQYF; D: TRBD2; J: TRBJ2-5; size: -; V: TRBV7-8
DNA: TGTGCCAGCAGCCAAGAACATCTGGGGCTGCCGGAGCAGTTCTTC; CDR3: CASSQEHLGLPEQFF; D: -; J: TRBJ2-1; size: -; V: TRBV14
DNA: TGTGCCAGCAGTTACGGAGAGGAGGGAGGACAGCCCCAGCATTTT; CDR3: CASSYGEEGGQPQHF; D: -; J: TRBJ1-5; size: few; V: TRBV7-3
DNA: TGTGCCAGCAGCGGGAGGACTAGCAGGGGGACAGATACGCAGTATTTT; CDR3: CASSGRTSRGTDTQYF; D: -; J: TRBJ2-3; size: -; V: TRBV2
DNA: TGTGCCAGCAGTGACTCTTCAGGCTATGGCTACACCTTC; CDR3: CASSDSSGYGYTF; D: -; J: TRBJ1-2; size: -; V: TRBV6-4
DNA: TGTGCCTGGAAGGGAGATCATAATTCACCCCTCCACTTT; CDR3: CAWKGDHNSPLHF; D: -; J: TRBJ1-6; size: -; V: TRBV30
DNA: TGCGCCAGCAGCCTGGAGTCACCGGAGGCGAATTCACCCCTCCACTTT; CDR3: CASSLESPEANSPLHF; D: -; J: TRBJ1-6; size: -; V: TRBV5-1
DNA: TGTGCCAGCAGCTTAGAAGGGACAGGGGGCAGAGAGCAGTACTTC; CDR3: CASSLEGTGGREQYF; D: TRBD1; J: TRBJ2-7; size: -; V: TRBV7-9
DNA: TGCGCCAGCAGCTTGCCAGGGGCCTTGCACACCGGGGAGCTGTTTTTT; CDR3: CASSLPGALHTGELFF; D: -; J: TRBJ2-2; size: few; V: TRBV5-1
DNA: TGTGCCAGCAGCTTGGGAGGGGGTTCCACCGGGGAGCTGTTTTTT; CDR3: CASSLGGGSTGELFF; D: -; J: TRBJ2-2; size: -; V: TRBV5-6
DNA: TGTGCCAGCAGAGCCCCGGGACAGGGAATGGGGGGCTACACCTTC; CDR3: CASRAPGQGMGGYTF; D: TRBD1; J: TRBJ1-2; size: -; V: TRBV5-4
DNA: TGTGCCAGCAGACAGGGGGCGTTGAGCAATGAGCAGTTCTTC; CDR3: CASRQGALSNEQFF; D: TRBD1; J: TRBJ2-1; size: -; V: TRBV6-5
DNA: TGTGCCAGCAGCTTAGCTGGGGGGGCTTTAGATGAGCAGTTCTTC; CDR3: CASSLAGGALDEQFF; D: -; J: TRBJ2-1; size: once; V: TRBV7-9
DNA: TGTGCCAGCAGTTACATCAGGGGTTGGAGCAATCAGCCCCAGCATTTT; CDR3: CASSYIRGWSNQPQHF; D: -; J: TRBJ1-5; size: -; V: TRBV6-6
DNA: TGTGCCACCAGCAGAGGAAGCGGGCTGGGGAACACTGAAGCTTTCTTT; CDR3: CATSRGSGLGNTEAFF; D: -; J: TRBJ1-1; size: -; V: TRBV15
DNA: TGTGCCAGCAGCGTAGGGGGACTAGCGGGAGACGGGGAGCTGTTTTTT; CDR3: CASSVGGLAGDGELFF; D: TRBD2; J: TRBJ2-2; size: -; V: TRBV7-9
DNA: TGCGCCAGCAGCTTAGCGGGGGGGCTAATAGATACGCAGTATTTT; CDR3: CASSLAGGLIDTQYF; D: TRBD2; J: TRBJ2-3; size: -; V: TRBV4-1
DNA: TGTGCCAGCAGTTTCAACAGGTACTATGGCTACACCTTC; CDR3: CASSFNRYYGYTF; D: -; J: TRBJ1-2; size: -; V: TRBV28